The T cell receptor beta chain described here comes from a study of spatial heterogeneity in lung cancer. Study results and limitations: Intratumoral expanded alpha and beta TCR counts were found to track tumor mutation counts.

In regard to this clonotype: Its specificity is unknown.

From germline, CDR1 is MGHRA and CDR2 YSYEKL. V trimming: 1 base; J trimming: 4 bases; junction bases outside the gene matches: 8. CDR3 length: 17 residues. TCRdb passed the 5' RACE reads through MiXCR, listing each CDR3 protein once. The sample carries nearly 4,500 distinct CDR3 sequences, around 9% recorded once. Time point defined: sample taken at primary tumor resection. The V gene is TRBV4-1, the J gene TRBJ2-3, with 10 bases identical to TRBD2. The sample consisted of lung tumor tissue, taken at surgery. The clonotype comes from a male donor with early-stage non-small cell lung cancer. The CDR3 reads CASSQVASGGSADTQYF. In DNA, the CDR3 is TGCGCCAGCAGCCAAGTAGCTAGCGGGGGCTCAGCAGATACGCAGTATTTT.